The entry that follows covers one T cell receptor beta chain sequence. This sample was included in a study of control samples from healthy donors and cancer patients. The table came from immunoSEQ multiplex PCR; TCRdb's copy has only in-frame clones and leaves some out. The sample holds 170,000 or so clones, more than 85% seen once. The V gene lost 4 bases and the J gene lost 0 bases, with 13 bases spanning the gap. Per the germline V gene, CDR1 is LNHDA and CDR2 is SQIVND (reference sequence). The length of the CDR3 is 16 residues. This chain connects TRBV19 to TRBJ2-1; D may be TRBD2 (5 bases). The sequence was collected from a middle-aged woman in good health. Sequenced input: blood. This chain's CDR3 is CASSTESGSSYNEQFF. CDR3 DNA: TGTGCCAGTAGTACCGAAAGCGGAAGCTCCTACAATGAGCAGTTCTTC.